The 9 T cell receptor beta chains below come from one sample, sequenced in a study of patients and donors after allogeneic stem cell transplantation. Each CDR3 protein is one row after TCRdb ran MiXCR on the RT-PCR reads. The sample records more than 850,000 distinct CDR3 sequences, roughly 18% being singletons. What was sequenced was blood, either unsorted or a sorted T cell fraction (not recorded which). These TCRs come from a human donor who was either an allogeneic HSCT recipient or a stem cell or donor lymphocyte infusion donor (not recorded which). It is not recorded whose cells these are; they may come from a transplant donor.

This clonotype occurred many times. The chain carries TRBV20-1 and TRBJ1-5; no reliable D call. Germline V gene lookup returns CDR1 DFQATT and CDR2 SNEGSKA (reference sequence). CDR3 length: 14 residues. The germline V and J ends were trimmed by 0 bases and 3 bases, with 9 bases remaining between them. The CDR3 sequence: CSAREGISNQPQHF. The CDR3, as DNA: TGCAGTGCTAGAGAGGGGATCTCCAATCAGCCCCAGCATTTT.

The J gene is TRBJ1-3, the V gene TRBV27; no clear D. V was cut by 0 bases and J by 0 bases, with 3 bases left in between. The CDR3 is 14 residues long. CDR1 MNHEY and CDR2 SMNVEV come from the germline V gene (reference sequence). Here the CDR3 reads CASSLSISGNTIYF. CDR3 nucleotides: TGTGCCAGCAGTTTATCTATCTCTGGAAACACCATATATTTT.

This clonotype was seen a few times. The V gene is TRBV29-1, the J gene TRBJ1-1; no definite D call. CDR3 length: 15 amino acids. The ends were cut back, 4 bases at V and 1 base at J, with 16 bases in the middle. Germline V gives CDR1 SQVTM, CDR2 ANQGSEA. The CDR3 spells CSVGKSGTKNTEAFF. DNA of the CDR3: TGCAGCGTTGGAAAGAGTGGCACCAAGAACACTGAAGCTTTCTTT.

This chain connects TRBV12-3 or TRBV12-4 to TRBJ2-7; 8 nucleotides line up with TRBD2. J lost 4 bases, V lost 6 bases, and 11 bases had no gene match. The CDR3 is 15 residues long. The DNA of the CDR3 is TGTGCCAGCAGCACGGGGCGGGGGGCCAAATACGAGCAGTACTTC. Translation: CASSTGRGAKYEQYF.

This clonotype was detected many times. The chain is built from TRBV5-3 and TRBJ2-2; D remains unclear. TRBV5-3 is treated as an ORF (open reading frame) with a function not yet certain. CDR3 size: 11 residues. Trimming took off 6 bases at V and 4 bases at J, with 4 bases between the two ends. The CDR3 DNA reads TGTGCCAGAATTACCACCGGGGAGCTGTTTTTT. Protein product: CARITTGELFF.

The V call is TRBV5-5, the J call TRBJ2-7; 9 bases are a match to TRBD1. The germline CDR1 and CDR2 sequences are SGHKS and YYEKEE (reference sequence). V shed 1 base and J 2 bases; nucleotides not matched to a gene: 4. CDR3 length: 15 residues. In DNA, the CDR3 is TGTGCCAGCAGCTTGCTCTGGGACAGGGCCTACGAGCAGTACTTC. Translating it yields CASSLLWDRAYEQYF. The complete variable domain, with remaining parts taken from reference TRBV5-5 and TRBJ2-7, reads DAGVTQSPTHLIKTRGQQVTLRCSPISGHKSVSWYQQVLGQGPQFIFQYYEKEERGRGNFPDRFSARQFPNYSSELNVNALLLGDSALYLCASSLLWDRAYEQYFGPGTRLTVT.

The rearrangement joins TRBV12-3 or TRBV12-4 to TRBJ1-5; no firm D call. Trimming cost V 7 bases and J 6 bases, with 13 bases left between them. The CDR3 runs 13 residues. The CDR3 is CASTYLKGQPQHF. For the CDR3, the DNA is TGTGCCAGCACCTACCTCAAGGGTCAGCCCCAGCATTTT.

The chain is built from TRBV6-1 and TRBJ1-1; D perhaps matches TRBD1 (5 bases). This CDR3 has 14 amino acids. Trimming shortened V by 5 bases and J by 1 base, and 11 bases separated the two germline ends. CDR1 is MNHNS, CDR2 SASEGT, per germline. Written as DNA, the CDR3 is TGTGCCAGCAGTCAACGACAGCAGAACACTGAAGCTTTCTTT. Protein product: CASSQRQQNTEAFF.

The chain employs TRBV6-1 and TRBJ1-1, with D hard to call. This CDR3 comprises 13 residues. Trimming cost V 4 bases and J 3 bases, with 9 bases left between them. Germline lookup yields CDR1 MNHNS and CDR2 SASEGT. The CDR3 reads CASSGGRDTEAFF. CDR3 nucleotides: TGTGCCAGCAGTGGTGGCAGAGACACTGAAGCTTTCTTT.